Listed here are 14 T cell receptor beta chains from one sample, sequenced in a study of early T cells in non-severe SARS-CoV-2 infection. A single record per CDR3 protein comes from TCRdb applying MiXCR to the 5' RACE reads. This sample has 45,000 to 55,000 distinct CDR3 sequences, with approximately 6.2% found just once. Sample: whole blood. These receptor sequences come from an adult who was a healthcare worker with PCR-confirmed SARS-CoV-2 infection or an uninfected control (not recorded which).

The rearrangement uses TRBV19 and TRBJ2-3, with 7 bases matching TRBD1. CDR3 length equals 15 residues. J gave up 2 bases and V 5 bases, and 7 bases lay outside the gene matches. Germline CDR1 is LNHDA and CDR2 is SQIVND (reference sequence). CDR3 amino acids: CASSVYRGTTDTQYF. The CDR3 DNA reads as TGTGCCAGTAGTGTCTACAGGGGAACCACAGATACGCAGTATTTT.

This clonotype has ten or more counts. One end of the junction is discordant with germline, which a read error may explain. The V and J genes are TRBV28 and TRBJ1-2, with D unresolved. Germline loops: CDR1 MDHEN, CDR2 SYDVKM. CDR3 length: 12 residues. The CDR3 sequence: CASSGTPYGYTF. The DNA for the CDR3 is TGTGCCAGCAGCGGCACGCCATATGGCTACACATTC.

A few counts support this clonotype. The chain couples TRBV15 to TRBJ1-2; D is uncertain. This CDR3 region has 16 residues. The V and J ends lost 0 bases and 3 bases respectively, with 14 bases between them. The germline V gene encodes CDR1 LNHNV and CDR2 YYDKDF (reference sequence). CDR3 residues: CATSREGINSHYGYTF. The CDR3 bases are TGTGCCACCAGCAGAGAGGGTATTAACTCCCACTATGGCTACACCTTC.

This clonotype was counted at least ten times. The chain links TRBV5-1 to TRBJ1-1; 8 nucleotides agree with TRBD1. Germline lookup yields CDR1 SGHRS and CDR2 YFSETQ. The CDR3 covers 15 residues. V dropped 4 bases and J dropped 5; count of bases not matched to a gene: 10. CDR3 sequence reads: CASSKTGTGWTEAFF. CDR3 bases: TGCGCCAGCAGCAAAACCGGGACAGGCTGGACTGAAGCTTTCTTT.

The chain combines TRBV3-1 with TRBJ2-5; maybe TRBD1 (5 bases). The V end was cut by 0 bases, the J end by 2 bases, with 10 bases between. Germline-derived CDR1 and CDR2 are LGHDT and YNNKEL (reference sequence). The CDR3 totals 15 residues. CDR3 in amino acids: CASSQDQGQQETQYF. The CDR3 DNA follows: TGTGCCAGCAGCCAAGATCAGGGTCAGCAAGAGACCCAGTACTTC.

This clonotype was picked up many times. The V call is TRBV20-1, the J call TRBJ2-7; 8 nucleotides match TRBD2. The CDR3 totals 15 residues. Trimming took 5 bases from V and 1 from J; bases not matched to a gene: 10. Germline lookup yields CDR1 DFQATT and CDR2 SNEGSKA (reference sequence). CDR3 amino acids: CSAPRGSGESYEQYF. The CDR3 bases are TGCAGTGCTCCCCGGGGTAGCGGGGAGTCCTACGAGCAGTACTTC.

This clonotype was found a few times. The rearrangement uses TRBV4-3 and TRBJ2-3; no clear D. V was cut by 0 bases and J by 6 bases, with 7 bases left in between. The CDR3 is 13 residues long. Germline V gives CDR1 LGHNA, CDR2 YSLEER. The CDR3 here is CASSQESGDTQYF. CDR3 coding DNA: TGCGCCAGCAGCCAAGAATCCGGTGATACGCAGTATTTT.

This clonotype was observed a few times. V is TRBV7-6 and J is TRBJ1-2, with TRBD1 matching over 8 bases. V was clipped by 4 bases and J by 8 bases; unmatched bases: 9. This CDR3 comprises 14 residues. Germline CDR1 reads SGHVS; CDR2 reads FNYEAQ. CDR3: CASSSGRGRGGYTF. In DNA form, the CDR3 reads TGTGCCAGCAGCTCCGGCAGGGGGCGTGGAGGCTACACCTTC.

For this clonotype: A much larger clonotype is one base distant, so this may be a read error. The chain couples TRBV21-1 to TRBJ2-7; TRBD1, the table's D call, lacks a check against the DNA. TRBV21-1 is a listed pseudogene. CDR3 length: 19 residues. The CDR3 reads CASSKDGTPQGAGFYEQHF. The CDR3 DNA sequence: TGTGCCAGCAGCAAAGATGGGACCCCCCAGGGCGCGGGCTTCTACGAGCAGCACTTC.

The rearrangement links TRBV6-6 to TRBJ2-2; 13 bases agree with TRBD2. CDR3 length: 18 residues. Germline loops: CDR1 MNHNY, CDR2 SVGAGI (reference sequence). Trimming took 6 bases from V and 0 from J; bases not matched to a gene: 7. Written as DNA, the CDR3 is TGTGCCAGCAGGTTGACTAGCGGGGGGACCCCGAACACCGGGGAGCTGTTTTTT. This gives the protein CASRLTSGGTPNTGELFF.

The chain has TRBV12-5 and TRBJ1-1, with unresolved D. The CDR3 covers 15 residues. Trimming took off 0 bases at V and 3 bases at J, with 11 bases between the two ends. Germline V CDR1 and CDR2: LGHNT, FRNRAP. CDR3 DNA: TGTGCTAGTGGTTTGGTCCTCGTCGGGGACACTGAAGCTTTCTTT. It translates to CASGLVLVGDTEAFF.

This sequence joins TRBV6-5 and TRBJ2-3; D gene uncertain. Trimming took off 7 bases at V and 1 base at J, with 9 bases between the two ends. The CDR3 runs 13 residues. In germline, CDR1 is MNHEY, CDR2 SVGAGI. The DNA of the CDR3 is TGTGCCAGCACGGCAGGTCGCACAGATACGCAGTATTTT. This sequence encodes CASTAGRTDTQYF.

This clonotype has at least ten counts. The rearrangement joins TRBV27 to TRBJ2-1, with 12 nucleotides matching TRBD2. Per germline, CDR1 MNHEY and CDR2 SMNVEV (reference sequence). Losses at the gene ends were 3 bases for V and 2 bases for J; bases not matched to a gene: 5. CDR3 length: 17 amino acids. The CDR3 region is CASSFRGLAGPYNEQFF. CDR3 coding DNA: TGTGCCAGCAGTTTTCGTGGACTAGCGGGGCCCTACAATGAGCAGTTCTTC.

This clonotype was observed at least ten times. The chain is built from TRBV10-3 and TRBJ1-3; 8 bases fit TRBD1. Germline-derived CDR1 and CDR2 are ENHRY and SYGVKD. The length of the CDR3 is 13 residues. J gave up 3 bases and V 6 bases, and 1 base lay outside the gene matches. Here the CDR3 DNA reads TGTGCCATCAGCGACAGGGGTGGAAACACCATATATTTT. Translating gives CAISDRGGNTIYF.